This TCR beta chain came from a study of identifying expanded T cells in peripheral blood. The V segment lost 3 bases and the J segment 8 bases; nucleotides outside the gene matches: 10. Germline values: CDR1 LNHDA, CDR2 SQIVND (reference sequence). The CDR3 runs to 15 residues. Collection occurred without any documented infections or immune events in donors. Libraries were prepared by immunoSEQ multiplex PCR; TCRdb keeps only in-frame clonotypes and omits some of them. In the table there are roughly 63,000 clones, approximately 82% of which are singletons. The chain combines TRBV19 with TRBJ1-2; 9 positions match TRBD1. Sequencing was carried out using blood. The sequence came from a person between 18 and 75 years old in good health. CDR3 coding DNA: TGTGCCAGTAGTATCGCGGGACAGGGATTGGGGGGCTACACCTTC. It specifies CASSIAGQGLGGYTF. Full variable domain (missing parts from reference TRBV19 and TRBJ1-2): DGGITQSPKYLFRKEGQNVTLSCEQNLNHDAMYWYRQDPGQGLRLIYYSQIVNDFQKGDIAEGYSVSREKKESFPLTVTSAQKNPTAFYLCASSIAGQGLGGYTFGSGTRLTVV.